This T cell receptor beta chain was found in a study of resident and recirculating memory T cells in vitiligo. Findings of the study overall: Vitiligo lesions lacked a unique dominant clone, and clonality varied. TCR sequences were not conserved across biopsy sites or patients.

On this clone itself: What it binds is unknown.

Stable vitiligo meant no lesion change over the previous 6 months. Repertoires were generated with immunoSEQ multiplex PCR, while TCRdb's copy carries only in-frame clones and drops some. The profile shows about 76,000 clones, about 90% of them singletons. This CDR3 has 16 residues. Germline V gives CDR1 MGHRA, CDR2 YSYEKL. Trimming removed 3 bases from V and 11 bases from J; junction bases left unmatched: 14. The sample was blood. This clonotype was sampled from a male donor with vitiligo. The chain has TRBV4-1 and TRBJ2-5, with 11 bases lining up with TRBD2. The chain's CDR3 is CASSQLLAGGQRRQYF. In nucleotides, the CDR3 is TGCGCCAGCAGCCAGCTGCTAGCGGGAGGCCAACGGAGGCAGTACTTC.